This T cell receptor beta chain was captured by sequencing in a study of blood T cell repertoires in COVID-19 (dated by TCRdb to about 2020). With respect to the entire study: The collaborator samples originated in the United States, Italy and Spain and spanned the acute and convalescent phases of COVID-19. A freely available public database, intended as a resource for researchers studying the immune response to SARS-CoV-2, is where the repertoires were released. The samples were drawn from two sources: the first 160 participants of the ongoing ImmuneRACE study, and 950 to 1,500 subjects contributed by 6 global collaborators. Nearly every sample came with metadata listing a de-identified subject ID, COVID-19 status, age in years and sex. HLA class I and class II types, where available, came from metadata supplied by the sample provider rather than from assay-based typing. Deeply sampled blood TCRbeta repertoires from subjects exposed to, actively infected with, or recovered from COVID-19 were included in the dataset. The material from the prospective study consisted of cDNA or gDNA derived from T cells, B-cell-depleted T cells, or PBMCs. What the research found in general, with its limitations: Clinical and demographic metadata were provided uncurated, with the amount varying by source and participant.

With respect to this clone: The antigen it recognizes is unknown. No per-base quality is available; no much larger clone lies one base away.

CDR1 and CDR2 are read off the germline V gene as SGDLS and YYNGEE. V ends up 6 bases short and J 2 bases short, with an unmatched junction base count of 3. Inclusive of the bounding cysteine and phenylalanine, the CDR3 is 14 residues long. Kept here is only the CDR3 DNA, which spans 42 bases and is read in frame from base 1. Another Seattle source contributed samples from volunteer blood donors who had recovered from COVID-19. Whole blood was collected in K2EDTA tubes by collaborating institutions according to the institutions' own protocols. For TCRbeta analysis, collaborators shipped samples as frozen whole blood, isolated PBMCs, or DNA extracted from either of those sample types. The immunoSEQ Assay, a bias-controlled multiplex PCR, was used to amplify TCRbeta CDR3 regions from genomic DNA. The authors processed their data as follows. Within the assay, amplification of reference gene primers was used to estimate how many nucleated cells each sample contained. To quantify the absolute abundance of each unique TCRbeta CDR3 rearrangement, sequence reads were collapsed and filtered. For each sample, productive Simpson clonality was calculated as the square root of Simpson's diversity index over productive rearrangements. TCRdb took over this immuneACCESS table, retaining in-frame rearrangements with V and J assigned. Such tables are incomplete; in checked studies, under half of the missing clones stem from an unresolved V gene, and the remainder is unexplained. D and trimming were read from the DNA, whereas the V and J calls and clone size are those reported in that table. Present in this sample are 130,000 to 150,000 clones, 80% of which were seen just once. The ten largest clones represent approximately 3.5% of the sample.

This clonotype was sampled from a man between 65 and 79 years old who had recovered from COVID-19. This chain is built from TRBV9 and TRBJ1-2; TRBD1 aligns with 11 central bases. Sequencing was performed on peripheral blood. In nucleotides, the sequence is TGTGCCAGCAAGCGGACAGGGGGCAACTATGGCTACACCTTC. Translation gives CASKRTGGNYGYTF.